Below are 20 T cell receptor beta chains sequenced from a single sample in a study of early stage breast cancer tumors. Sequencing was performed with immunoSEQ multiplex PCR; in TCRdb, only in-frame clones are kept and a portion is missing. This table has tens of thousands of clones, just under 75% appearing once. Sequenced material: breast tumor tissue. These receptor sequences come from a person aged 25 to 39 with breast cancer.

The chain employs TRBV6-1 and TRBJ2-3, with 7 bases that match TRBD1. The CDR3 sequence is 14 residues long. V trimming: 7 bases; J trimming: 6 bases; junction bases outside the gene matches: 10. Germline V lookup: CDR1 MNHNS, CDR2 SASEGT. The CDR3 here is CASIMGQRRDTQYF. The CDR3 DNA reads as TGTGCCAGCATCATGGGACAGCGGAGGGATACGCAGTATTTT.

This clone was observed a handful of times. The V and J genes are TRBV4-2 and TRBJ1-2; 10 bases map to TRBD1. V gave up 0 bases and J gave up 0 bases; unmatched junction bases: 4. CDR1 is LGHNA and CDR2 is YNFKEQ in the germline V gene. The CDR3 is 17 amino acids. Written as DNA, the CDR3 is TGTGCCAGCAGCCAAGAGACAGGGGGCTTTACTAACTATGGCTACACCTTC. Residues: CASSQETGGFTNYGYTF.

The V call is TRBV25-1, the J call TRBJ2-1, with 10 bases that match TRBD2. V shed 6 bases, J shed 3 bases, and the junction held 14 bases outside the gene matches. The CDR3 loop spans 18 amino acids. The germline V gene has CDR1 MGHDK and CDR2 SYGVNS. Written as DNA, the CDR3 is TGTGCCAGCAGGGATCACGGCAGCGGGAGGGCCGGCTACAATGAGCAGTTCTTC. Protein: CASRDHGSGRAGYNEQFF.

The rearrangement links TRBV19 to TRBJ1-1; D gene uncertain. This CDR3 is built from 13 residues. Per germline, CDR1 LNHDA and CDR2 SQIVND (reference sequence). With 7 bases removed from V and 0 bases from J, the gap between germline ends came to 9 bases. The CDR3 nucleotides are TGTGCCAGTACCCGGAGGGTGAACACTGAAGCTTTCTTT. Its protein product is CASTRRVNTEAFF.

The chain has TRBV6-6 and TRBJ2-7; 7 bases fit TRBD2. The length of the CDR3 is 16 residues. CDR1 MNHNY and CDR2 SVGAGI come from the germline V gene (reference sequence). V trimming: 2 bases; J trimming: 1 base; junction bases outside the gene matches: 8. Here the CDR3 DNA reads TGTGCCAGCAGTTACGGTCCGGGGGAGGGTTCCTACGAGCAGTACTTC. Translation gives CASSYGPGEGSYEQYF.

The genes are TRBV19 and TRBJ1-1; 7 bases are shared with TRBD1. The CDR3 covers 12 residues. The V gene's germline CDR1 is LNHDA and CDR2 SQIVND (reference sequence). Trimming at V came to 8 bases and at J to 1 base, leaving 1 base not matched to a gene. The CDR3 DNA is TGTGCCAGTGGGGACAGGAACACTGAAGCTTTCTTT. Amino acids: CASGDRNTEAFF.

The V gene is TRBV2, the J gene TRBJ1-3; perhaps TRBD1 as D (5 bases). The CDR3 extends over 15 amino acids. Germline-derived CDR1 and CDR2 are SNHLY and FYNNEI. V lost 6 bases to trimming and J lost 0 bases, with 12 bases between them. DNA for the CDR3: TGTGCCAGCAGGAGACAGTCGAACTCTGGAAACACCATATATTTT. This gives the protein CASRRQSNSGNTIYF.

This chain uses TRBV18 with TRBJ1-1; 7 bases are shared with TRBD1. The ends lost 3 bases at V and 4 bases at J; junction bases unmatched: 2. CDR1 is KGHSH, CDR2 LQKENI, per germline. This CDR3 region has 13 residues. The CDR3 DNA follows: TGTGCCAGCTCACCGCAGGGGGGCACTGAAGCTTTCTTT. Translated, it gives CASSPQGGTEAFF.

The chain recombines TRBV6-4 with TRBJ2-7; 9 bases map to TRBD2. Trimming cost V 7 bases and J 5 bases; bases outside gene matches: 24. CDR1 MRHNA and CDR2 SNTAGT come from the germline V gene. The CDR3 is 19 residues long. The CDR3, as DNA: TGTGCCAGCACCCCCGCCAGAGTTAGCGGGAGTAACAGACCTGACGAGCAGTACTTC. Translating gives CASTPARVSGSNRPDEQYF.

The chain joins TRBV4-1 to TRBJ2-7, with a weak D call TRBD2 (5 bases). Germline CDR1 MGHRA, CDR2 YSYEKL. CDR3 size: 16 residues. V was shortened by 3 bases and J by 0 bases, with 15 bases between the two germline ends. CDR3 residues: CASSQSSSGPSYEQYF. CDR3 DNA sequence: TGCGCCAGCAGCCAGAGCAGCAGCGGACCCTCCTACGAGCAGTACTTC.

V is TRBV10-3 and J is TRBJ1-1; 8 bases match TRBD1. There are 12 residues in the CDR3. The V segment lost 6 bases and the J segment 8 bases; nucleotides outside the gene matches: 5. CDR1 and CDR2 from the germline V gene are ENHRY and SYGVKD. CDR3 residues: CAISRTGLEAFF. Here the CDR3 DNA reads TGTGCCATCAGCCGGACAGGGCTAGAAGCTTTCTTT.

This clone showed up just a few times. V gene TRBV5-1 combines with J gene TRBJ2-1; 9 bases line up with TRBD2. V gave up 0 bases and J gave up 10 bases; unmatched junction bases: 8. Germline loops: CDR1 SGHRS, CDR2 YFSETQ. This CDR3 comprises 15 residues. The CDR3 DNA reads TGCGCCAGCAGCTTGGAGGGTAGCGGGAGCGGGGAGCAGTTCTTC. This codes for CASSLEGSGSGEQFF.

This rearrangement joins TRBV10-3 to TRBJ2-2; 10 bases are shared with TRBD1. The ends lost 8 bases at V and 0 bases at J; junction bases unmatched: 6. Per germline, CDR1 ENHRY and CDR2 SYGVKD. CDR3 length equals 16 residues. Written as DNA, the CDR3 is TGTGCCATCGCCAGACAGGGGGCGCCGAACACCGGGGAGCTGTTTTTT. Residues: CAIARQGAPNTGELFF.

V is TRBV6-1 and J is TRBJ2-3; D gene ambiguous. There are 11 residues in the CDR3. Germline CDR1 and CDR2: MNHNS and SASEGT. V was pared by 8 bases and J by 2 bases, with 5 bases between. CDR3 DNA sequence: TGTGCCAGCGACCTCACAGATACGCAGTATTTT. This encodes CASDLTDTQYF.

By share, this clone counts as medium-sized (0.01 to 0.1%). The chain combines TRBV6-1 with TRBJ2-7, with unresolved D. This CDR3 has 14 amino acids. Germline loops: CDR1 MNHNS, CDR2 SASEGT. Trimming removed 2 bases from V and 2 bases from J, with 10 bases in between. The CDR3 region is CASSEWQAPYEQYF. The CDR3 DNA sequence: TGTGCCAGCAGTGAATGGCAGGCCCCCTACGAGCAGTACTTC.

V gene TRBV7-9 combines with J gene TRBJ1-1; the D is unclear. The CDR3 is 14 amino acids. Germline V gene sequence: CDR1 SEHNR, CDR2 FQNEAQ (reference sequence). V was pared by 5 bases and J by 1 base, with 11 bases between. The CDR3 sequence: CASSQLRENTEAFF. CDR3 in DNA: TGTGCCAGCAGCCAACTAAGGGAGAACACTGAAGCTTTCTTT.

The V gene is TRBV5-8, the J gene TRBJ2-3; no clear D gene. The V and J ends lost 1 base and 1 base respectively, with 10 bases between them. The CDR3 is 15 amino acids. The V gene's germline CDR1 is SGHTS and CDR2 YDEGEE. CDR3 in amino acids: CASSLYRTGTDTQYF. In DNA, the CDR3 is TGTGCCAGCAGCTTGTACCGAACCGGCACAGATACGCAGTATTTT.

A few counts support this clone. The V call is TRBV2, the J call TRBJ1-2; 8 bases line up with TRBD1. The CDR3 is 15 residues long. V gave up 8 bases and J gave up 6 bases; unmatched junction bases: 14. Germline CDR1 is SNHLY and CDR2 is FYNNEI. The CDR3 region is CASLDGRTGTHGYTF. Written as DNA, the CDR3 is TGTGCCAGCCTAGACGGTCGGACAGGGACCCATGGCTACACCTTC.

This chain uses TRBV6-1 with TRBJ2-7; TRBD2 might be the D (6 bases). Per the germline V gene, CDR1 is MNHNS and CDR2 is SASEGT. Deletions cut 7 bases from V and 5 bases from J, with 21 bases between. CDR3 length: 15 residues. For the CDR3, the DNA is TGTGCCAGCAAGAGCGGGCGGCTTCGTTCGAACGAGCAGTACTTC. This translates into CASKSGRLRSNEQYF.

The chain joins TRBV5-5 to TRBJ2-3; D remains ambiguous. CDR1 is SGHKS, CDR2 YYEKEE, per germline (reference sequence). This CDR3 spans 14 amino acids. V lost 0 bases and J 0 bases, leaving 5 bases between the germline ends. The CDR3 loop reads CASSLGGSTDTQYF. As DNA, the CDR3 is TGTGCCAGCAGCTTGGGTGGGAGCACAGATACGCAGTATTTT.